This TCR beta chain derives from a study of CD8+CD57+ T cells in acquired aplastic anemia (dated by TCRdb to 2017 to 2018). Context from the whole study: On average, sorted CD4+ and CD8+ cells yielded about 3 ug of extracted DNA, with a range of 0.2 to 27.4 ug. CD8+CD57+ expansion was defined as frequency above the mean frequency observed in healthy subjects.

Study-level results and caveats: Between patients and healthy controls, no significant difference in CD8+ Simpson's diversity was found (P=0.060). Roughly 30 CD8+ CDR3 sequences were shared between patients and controls but appeared highly expressed in patients and within their immunodominant clones.

Patients chosen for sequencing had shown expansion of CD8+CD57+ cells by flow cytometry. Every patient had severe acquired aplastic anemia, diagnosed using the International Study of Aplastic Anemia and Agranulocytosis and Camitta criteria. No patient had received any therapy when blood was sampled. The study deep-sequenced TCR repertoires of sorted CD4+ and CD8+ blood T cells from severe aplastic anemia patients and healthy subjects. In the USA, patient enrollment took place under clinicaltrials.gov protocols 00001620, 01623167, 00001397, 00071045, 00081523 and 00961064. Ficoll-Paque density gradient centrifugation was used to isolate peripheral blood mononuclear cells. Before DNA extraction, CD4+ and CD8+ T cells were sorted by FACS or by magnetic beads. Profiling of TCR beta VDJ combinations and CDR3 sequences used genomic DNA as the template. An Illumina HiSeq 2000 was used for TCR repertoire sequencing. From the authors' description of their analysis: TRBV/TRBJ rearrangement plots, CDR3 size and DJ length profiles, and Simpson's diversity index were used to assess repertoires. The most abundant DNA sequence in the deep sequencing data was defined as the immunodominant clone. CDR3 amino acid sequences were screened for sharing across subjects and compared with published repertoires and the VDJdb database. In-frame beta chains were kept once TCRdb had trimmed the public reads at Q25 with fastp and called clones with MiXCR. Each CDR3 protein appears once, grouped with its most common genes and DNA. The V and J calls here are based on TCRdb, not the publication. The sample includes about 40,000 distinct CDR3 sequences, with under 80% observed a single time. Clones ranked in the top ten supply just under 60% of the sample.

About this clonotype itself: Its cognate antigen has yet to be identified. One base away there is no much larger clone; base qualities are not given.

The source of this sequence is a human donor with aplastic anemia. The sequenced sample consisted of sorted CD4+, CD8+, or CD8+CD57+ T cells (not recorded which) from PBMCs.

CDR3 reads: CASSSRTSGELFF. In nucleotides, the sequence is TGTGCCAGCAGCTCCAGGACTAGCGGGGAGCTGTTTTTT. The chain couples TRBV7-3 to TRBJ2-2; 7 junctional bases match TRBD2. Trimming accounts for 4 bases at V and 7 bases at J, while the number of junction bases matched to no gene is 3. The CDR3 runs 13 residues from the cysteine to the phenylalanine. Only the CDR3 region is kept as DNA, spanning 39 bases read in frame from base 1. CDR1 SGHTA and CDR2 FQGTGA are derived from the germline V gene.